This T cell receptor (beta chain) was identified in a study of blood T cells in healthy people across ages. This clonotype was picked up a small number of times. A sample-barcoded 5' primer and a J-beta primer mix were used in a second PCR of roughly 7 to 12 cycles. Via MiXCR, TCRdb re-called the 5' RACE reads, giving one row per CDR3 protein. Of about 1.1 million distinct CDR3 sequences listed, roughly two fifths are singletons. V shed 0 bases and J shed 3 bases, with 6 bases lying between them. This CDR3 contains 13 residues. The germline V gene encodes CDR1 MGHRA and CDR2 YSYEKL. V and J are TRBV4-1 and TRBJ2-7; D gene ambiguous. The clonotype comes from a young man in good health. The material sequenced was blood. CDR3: CASSQEPFYEQYF. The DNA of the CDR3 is TGCGCCAGCAGCCAAGAACCCTTCTACGAGCAGTACTTC.